This passage covers 15 T cell receptor beta chains from one sample sequenced in a study of T-cell reconstitution after alpha-beta-depleted transplantation in children. Construction of the TCRbeta library involved unique molecular identifiers. One entry per CDR3 protein, called by TCRdb with MiXCR from the PCR reads. The data show under 750,000 distinct CDR3 sequences, roughly 23% seen once. The specimen comprised PBMCs, mostly from graft donor cells, sampled 360 days after TCRalphabeta/CD19-depleted stem cell transplant. The receptors shown here come from a boy under three years old who had a stem cell transplant for acute myeloid leukemia, so the T cells may come from the graft donor.

This clonotype was found many times. The gene calls are TRBV12-3 or TRBV12-4 and TRBJ2-1; D possibly corresponds to TRBD2 (6 bases). Deletions cut 5 bases from V and 8 bases from J, with 13 bases between. This CDR3 has 13 amino acids. CDR3 in amino acids: CASSGTPGDEQFF. CDR3 in DNA: TGTGCCAGCAGTGGGACTCCCGGGGATGAGCAGTTCTTC.

The gene calls are TRBV4-3 and TRBJ2-1; the D is unclear. Germline loops: CDR1 LGHNA, CDR2 YSLEER. V was clipped by 0 bases and J by 0 bases, with 12 bases between them. The CDR3 sequence is 17 residues long. CDR3 amino acids: CASSQDRGQSSYNEQFF. The DNA for the CDR3 is TGCGCCAGCAGCCAAGATCGCGGCCAAAGCTCCTACAATGAGCAGTTCTTC.

The chain employs TRBV27 and TRBJ2-3; 8 positions match TRBD2. CDR1 is MNHEY and CDR2 is SMNVEV in the germline V gene (reference sequence). The V segment lost 3 bases and the J segment 2 bases; nucleotides outside the gene matches: 13. The CDR3 spans 18 residues. The CDR3 sequence: CASSFRSSGGILTDTQYF. The CDR3 DNA is TGTGCCAGCAGTTTTCGGTCCAGCGGGGGCATCCTCACAGATACGCAGTATTTT.

The chain has TRBV15 and TRBJ2-5, with TRBD1 identical over 9 bases. In germline, CDR1 is LNHNV, CDR2 YYDKDF (reference sequence). J gave up 5 bases and V 3 bases, and 4 bases lay outside the gene matches. CDR3 size: 14 residues. CDR3 nucleotides: TGTGCCACCAGCAGTTGGGACAGGGTGGAGACCCAGTACTTC. Its protein product is CATSSWDRVETQYF.

The gene calls are TRBV4-1 and TRBJ2-3; TRBD1 might be the D (6 bases). The CDR3 covers 14 residues. Germline values: CDR1 MGHRA, CDR2 YSYEKL. V shed 4 bases and J shed 0 bases, with 8 bases lying between them. CDR3 sequence reads: CASSPQGSTDTQYF. The CDR3 DNA reads as TGCGCCAGCAGCCCACAGGGAAGCACAGATACGCAGTATTTT.

In its sample, this clonotype was seen many times. The chain has TRBV20-1 and TRBJ2-2, with a weak D call TRBD2 (6 bases). The V and J ends lost 3 bases and 4 bases respectively, with 15 bases between them. Per germline, CDR1 DFQATT and CDR2 SNEGSKA (reference sequence). This CDR3 has 15 amino acids. CDR3 loop: CSASGGLRGTGELFF. Here the CDR3 DNA reads TGCAGTGCTAGTGGGGGGTTGCGGGGCACCGGGGAGCTGTTTTTT.

This clonotype was detected ten times or more. The J gene is TRBJ2-7, the V gene TRBV20-1, with TRBD2 matching over 10 bases. Germline V CDR1 and CDR2: DFQATT, SNEGSKA (reference sequence). J lost 4 bases, V lost 3 bases, and 6 bases had no gene match. This CDR3 has 14 amino acids. The CDR3 region has the DNA TGCAGTGCTAGCGGGAGCGGGGGGGGATACGAGCAGTACGTC. This encodes CSASGSGGGYEQYV.

J is TRBJ2-7 and V is TRBV11-2; no firm D call. Germline V gene lookup returns CDR1 SGHAT and CDR2 FQNNGV. Trimming took off 2 bases at V and 1 base at J, with 9 bases between the two ends. This CDR3 comprises 14 residues. Here the CDR3 DNA reads TGTGCCAGCAGCTTAAGGGCGGAGTCCTACGAGCAGTACGTC. It is translated as CASSLRAESYEQYV.

This clonotype was counted only a few times. This chain joins TRBV12-3 or TRBV12-4 and TRBJ2-3; unclear D gene. V lost 8 bases and J 0 bases, leaving 12 bases between the germline ends. The CDR3 covers 14 residues. CDR3: CASANSASTDTQYF. Written as DNA, the CDR3 is TGTGCCAGCGCCAACTCAGCTAGCACAGATACGCAGTATTTT.

This clonotype was recorded many times. This chain uses TRBV29-1 with TRBJ2-3; tentatively, D is TRBD2 (6 bases). Germline-derived CDR1 and CDR2 are SQVTM and ANQGSEA. V dropped 3 bases and J dropped 0 bases, with 7 bases sitting between them. The length of the CDR3 is 13 residues. The CDR3 reads CSVEGTSTDTQYF. CDR3 bases: TGCAGCGTTGAGGGGACTAGCACAGATACGCAGTATTTT.

A few counts support this clonotype. This sequence joins TRBV6-5 and TRBJ2-1, with D tentatively TRBD1 (7 bases). Per the germline V gene, CDR1 is MNHEY and CDR2 is SVGAGI. V gave up 0 bases and J gave up 2 bases, with 14 bases separating them. The CDR3 extends over 17 amino acids. The chain's CDR3 is CASSYSSEGAAYNEQFF. The CDR3 DNA follows: TGTGCCAGCAGTTACTCCTCGGAGGGGGCGGCCTACAATGAGCAGTTCTTC.

This clonotype was seen ten or more times. This chain joins TRBV2 and TRBJ1-1; no definite D call. V was clipped by 8 bases and J by 4 bases, with 20 bases between them. Germline CDR1 reads SNHLY; CDR2 reads FYNNEI. This CDR3 region has 15 residues. CDR3 sequence reads: CASGEGLLKPTEAFF. The CDR3 bases are TGTGCCAGCGGGGAGGGCTTACTTAAACCCACTGAAGCTTTCTTT.

This clonotype was counted many times. The chain couples TRBV28 to TRBJ2-3, with 7 bases lining up with TRBD2. The CDR3 has 17 residues. The V segment lost 4 bases and the J segment 7 bases; nucleotides outside the gene matches: 17. Germline V gives CDR1 MDHEN, CDR2 SYDVKM. The CDR3 bases are TGTGCCAGCAGTTATCTCGCCCCGGGACTAATCATCCATACGCAGTATTTT. It is translated as CASSYLAPGLIIHTQYF.

The CDR3 loop reads CATSGDRQGNTGELFF. Here the CDR3 DNA reads TGTGCCACCAGTGGCGACCGACAGGGGAACACCGGGGAGCTGTTTTTT. The chain links TRBV24-1 to TRBJ2-2; TRBD1 agrees at 7 bases. Germline V gene lookup returns CDR1 KGHDR and CDR2 SFDVKD. The CDR3 covers 16 residues. Trimming cost V 5 bases and J 1 base; bases outside gene matches: 6.

The gene calls are TRBV5-1 and TRBJ2-3; the D gene is possibly TRBD1 (6 bases). V lost 4 bases and J 6 bases, leaving 15 bases between the germline ends. In germline, CDR1 is SGHRS, CDR2 YFSETQ. The CDR3 runs 14 residues. CDR3 in amino acids: CASSVGTGMDTQYF. DNA for the CDR3: TGCGCCAGCAGCGTTGGAACAGGGATGGATACGCAGTATTTT.